Listed below are T cell receptor beta chains from one sample, sequenced in a study of cytomegalovirus exposure and HLA in healthy donors. Method: immunoSEQ multiplex PCR; TCRdb's copy keeps in-frame clones and lacks some. The sample holds 200,000 to 300,000 clones; 82% are singletons and the top ten take 5% to 6%. The sample comprised PBMCs. The source of these receptors is a woman aged 40 to 50 in good health and CMV-seropositive. The CDR3 runs from the conserved cysteine through the conserved F or W. A D gene is named only where the DNA matches it firmly. Clone size is shown for a subset of rows, as once, few, many or a class of expanded clone.

v_call: TRBV6-5; d_call: NA; j_call: TRBJ1-1; clone_size: NA; cdr3_aa: CASSHGTEAFF; cdr3_nt: TGTGCCAGCAGTCACGGCACTGAAGCTTTCTTT
v_call: TRBV4-3; d_call: NA; j_call: TRBJ2-2; clone_size: NA; cdr3_aa: CASSQEIFRANTGELFF; cdr3_nt: TGCGCCAGCAGCCAAGAAATCTTCCGGGCGAACACCGGGGAGCTGTTTTTT
v_call: TRBV6-5; d_call: TRBD1; j_call: TRBJ1-3; clone_size: NA; cdr3_aa: CASSYIGGRGGNTIYF; cdr3_nt: TGTGCCAGCAGTTACATAGGGGGCCGGGGTGGAAACACCATATATTTT
v_call: TRBV7-3; d_call: NA; j_call: TRBJ2-3; clone_size: NA; cdr3_aa: CASSTRPGGPHTQYF; cdr3_nt: TGTGCCAGCAGCACCCGCCCTGGGGGCCCGCATACGCAGTATTTT
v_call: TRBV2; d_call: NA; j_call: TRBJ2-7; clone_size: once; cdr3_aa: CASSERDTEQYF; cdr3_nt: TGTGCCAGCAGTGAAAGGGACACCGAGCAGTACTTC
v_call: TRBV5-6; d_call: TRBD1; j_call: TRBJ1-6; clone_size: NA; cdr3_aa: CASSMGTGYGSPLHF; cdr3_nt: TGTGCCAGCAGCATGGGGACAGGGTACGGTTCACCCCTCCACTTT
v_call: TRBV4-1; d_call: TRBD2; j_call: TRBJ2-3; clone_size: NA; cdr3_aa: CASSHGPTSGRTDTQYF; cdr3_nt: TGCGCCAGCAGCCACGGCCCAACTAGCGGGAGGACAGATACGCAGTATTTT
v_call: TRBV5-4; d_call: NA; j_call: TRBJ1-3; clone_size: NA; cdr3_aa: CASSSSQGTETIYF; cdr3_nt: TGTGCCAGCAGCTCCTCACAGGGAACGGAGACCATATATTTT
v_call: TRBV7-9; d_call: NA; j_call: TRBJ1-2; clone_size: NA; cdr3_aa: CSSSLGGSPTYGYTF; cdr3_nt: TGTTCCAGCAGCTTGGGCGGGAGCCCTACCTATGGCTACACCTTC
v_call: TRBV4-2; d_call: TRBD2; j_call: TRBJ2-3; clone_size: NA; cdr3_aa: CASSLGLAGGFTTDTQYF; cdr3_nt: TGTGCCAGCAGCCTTGGACTAGCGGGAGGCTTTACAACAGATACGCAGTATTTT
v_call: TRBV19; d_call: TRBD2; j_call: TRBJ2-2; clone_size: NA; cdr3_aa: CASRGGGLAINGELFF; cdr3_nt: TGTGCCAGTAGGGGAGGGGGACTAGCCATCAACGGGGAGCTGTTTTTT
v_call: TRBV7-9; d_call: TRBD1; j_call: TRBJ2-7; clone_size: NA; cdr3_aa: CASSRGQGAYEQYF; cdr3_nt: TGTGCCAGCAGCCGGGGACAGGGCGCCTACGAGCAGTACTTC
v_call: TRBV7-7; d_call: NA; j_call: TRBJ2-5; clone_size: NA; cdr3_aa: CASSLDSGETQYF; cdr3_nt: TGTGCTAGCAGCTTGGACAGCGGAGAGACCCAGTACTTC
v_call: TRBV5-6; d_call: NA; j_call: TRBJ2-1; clone_size: NA; cdr3_aa: CASSLNGGPYNEQFF; cdr3_nt: TGTGCCAGCAGCTTGAACGGGGGGCCCTACAATGAGCAGTTCTTC
v_call: TRBV7-9; d_call: TRBD1; j_call: TRBJ1-2; clone_size: NA; cdr3_aa: CASSFAGGLDYTF; cdr3_nt: TGTGCCAGCAGCTTCGCAGGGGGCTTAGACTACACCTTC
v_call: TRBV11-2; d_call: NA; j_call: TRBJ1-4; clone_size: NA; cdr3_aa: CASSLYRGGVNNEKLFF; cdr3_nt: TGTGCCAGCAGCTTATATCGTGGAGGAGTTAATAATGAAAAACTGTTTTTT
v_call: TRBV30; d_call: TRBD1; j_call: TRBJ2-1; clone_size: once; cdr3_aa: CAWERGRNNEQFF; cdr3_nt: TGTGCCTGGGAGAGGGGGCGGAACAATGAGCAGTTCTTC
v_call: TRBV18; d_call: TRBD1; j_call: TRBJ1-1; clone_size: once; cdr3_aa: CASSPTTGINTEAFF; cdr3_nt: TGTGCCAGCTCACCTACGACAGGGATTAACACTGAAGCTTTCTTT
v_call: TRBV15; d_call: NA; j_call: TRBJ2-1; clone_size: NA; cdr3_aa: CATSREVPGVGNEQFF; cdr3_nt: TGTGCCACCAGCAGAGAAGTACCGGGAGTAGGCAATGAGCAGTTCTTC
v_call: TRBV9; d_call: TRBD2; j_call: TRBJ2-1; clone_size: NA; cdr3_aa: CASSVQREGRNEQFF; cdr3_nt: TGTGCCAGCAGCGTACAGCGGGAGGGCCGGAATGAGCAGTTCTTC
v_call: TRBV7-9; d_call: TRBD1; j_call: TRBJ1-1; clone_size: NA; cdr3_aa: CASRTLNRGNTEAFF; cdr3_nt: TGTGCCAGCAGGACATTAAACAGGGGCAACACTGAAGCTTTCTTT
v_call: TRBV21-1; d_call: NA; j_call: TRBJ1-5; clone_size: NA; cdr3_aa: CANPEGIGNQPQHF; cdr3_nt: TGTGCCAACCCGGAGGGGATAGGCAATCAGCCCCAGCATTTT
v_call: TRBV5-1; d_call: NA; j_call: TRBJ1-4; clone_size: NA; cdr3_aa: CASSGPGGEKLFF; cdr3_nt: TGCGCCAGCAGCGGACCGGGGGGGGAAAAACTGTTTTTT
v_call: TRBV29-1; d_call: NA; j_call: TRBJ2-4; clone_size: NA; cdr3_aa: CSVGSPGAKNIQYF; cdr3_nt: TGCAGCGTTGGGAGTCCCGGGGCCAAAAACATTCAGTACTTC
v_call: TRBV10-1; d_call: NA; j_call: TRBJ2-7; clone_size: once; cdr3_aa: CASSDTFTKNEQYF; cdr3_nt: TGCGCCAGCAGTGATACCTTCACAAAAAACGAGCAGTACTTC
v_call: TRBV10-3; d_call: TRBD1; j_call: TRBJ2-7; clone_size: NA; cdr3_aa: CAISGTGETYEQYF; cdr3_nt: TGTGCCATCAGTGGGACAGGGGAAACCTACGAGCAGTACTTC
v_call: TRBV9; d_call: TRBD1; j_call: TRBJ2-2; clone_size: NA; cdr3_aa: CASRRQGENTGELFF; cdr3_nt: TGTGCCAGCAGGCGACAGGGGGAGAACACCGGGGAGCTGTTTTTT
v_call: TRBV11-3; d_call: NA; j_call: TRBJ1-6; clone_size: NA; cdr3_aa: CASSLVAGLNSPLHF; cdr3_nt: TGTGCCAGCAGCTTAGTGGCAGGCCTCAATTCACCCCTCCACTTT
v_call: TRBV11-2; d_call: TRBD2; j_call: TRBJ2-5; clone_size: NA; cdr3_aa: CASSLSTSGPGETQYF; cdr3_nt: TGTGCCAGCAGCCTGTCTACTAGCGGCCCTGGGGAGACCCAGTACTTC
v_call: TRBV29-1; d_call: TRBD1; j_call: TRBJ2-7; clone_size: NA; cdr3_aa: CSARTGTYEQYF; cdr3_nt: TGCAGCGCCAGGACAGGGACGTACGAGCAGTACTTC
v_call: TRBV10-3; d_call: TRBD2; j_call: TRBJ2-7; clone_size: NA; cdr3_aa: CAISESTSGRPEQYF; cdr3_nt: TGTGCCATCAGTGAGTCTACCAGCGGGAGGCCCGAGCAGTACTTC
v_call: TRBV5-4; d_call: TRBD1; j_call: TRBJ2-5; clone_size: NA; cdr3_aa: CASSFTGEETQYF; cdr3_nt: TGTGCCAGCAGCTTTACAGGGGAAGAGACCCAGTACTTC
v_call: TRBV7-8; d_call: NA; j_call: TRBJ2-1; clone_size: NA; cdr3_aa: CASSSPRGYNEQFF; cdr3_nt: TGTGCCAGCAGCTCGCCACGGGGTTACAATGAGCAGTTCTTC
v_call: TRBV19; d_call: NA; j_call: TRBJ1-1; clone_size: NA; cdr3_aa: CASSYGTQNTEAFF; cdr3_nt: TGTGCCAGTAGCTACGGGACACAGAACACTGAAGCTTTCTTT
v_call: TRBV29-1; d_call: TRBD1; j_call: TRBJ2-3; clone_size: NA; cdr3_aa: CSVAPGTGGTDTQYF; cdr3_nt: TGCAGCGTGGCCCCCGGGACAGGGGGCACAGATACGCAGTATTTT
v_call: TRBV5-6; d_call: NA; j_call: TRBJ1-4; clone_size: NA; cdr3_aa: CASSFRGSTNEKLFF; cdr3_nt: TGTGCCAGCAGCTTCAGAGGTTCAACTAATGAAAAACTGTTTTTT
v_call: TRBV21-1; d_call: NA; j_call: TRBJ2-2; clone_size: NA; cdr3_aa: CARPLAGGPGELFF; cdr3_nt: TGTGCCAGGCCACTAGCGGGAGGGCCCGGGGAGCTGTTTTTT
v_call: TRBV11-2; d_call: NA; j_call: TRBJ1-1; clone_size: NA; cdr3_aa: CASSFQRGTEAFF; cdr3_nt: TGTGCCAGCAGCTTCCAAAGGGGCACTGAAGCTTTCTTT
v_call: TRBV11-2; d_call: TRBD1; j_call: TRBJ1-4; clone_size: NA; cdr3_aa: CASSLKRDRRNEKLFF; cdr3_nt: TGTGCCAGCAGCTTAAAAAGGGACAGGAGAAATGAAAAACTGTTTTTT
v_call: TRBV9; d_call: NA; j_call: TRBJ1-2; clone_size: NA; cdr3_aa: CASSVVPQYPYGYTF; cdr3_nt: TGTGCCAGCAGCGTAGTCCCCCAGTACCCATATGGCTACACCTTC
v_call: TRBV4-3; d_call: NA; j_call: TRBJ1-2; clone_size: NA; cdr3_aa: CASSQGLDLDYTF; cdr3_nt: TGCGCCAGCAGCCAAGGATTGGACTTGGACTACACCTTC
v_call: TRBV7-2; d_call: TRBD1; j_call: TRBJ1-1; clone_size: NA; cdr3_aa: CASSSRDRGAFF; cdr3_nt: TGTGCCAGCAGCTCCCGGGACAGGGGCGCTTTCTTT
v_call: TRBV27; d_call: NA; j_call: TRBJ2-1; clone_size: few; cdr3_aa: CASSFAGVLRDEQFF; cdr3_nt: TGTGCCAGCAGTTTTGCAGGGGTCTTACGGGATGAGCAGTTCTTC
v_call: TRBV11-2; d_call: NA; j_call: TRBJ2-7; clone_size: NA; cdr3_aa: CASSHPGRAGGTYEQYF; cdr3_nt: TGTGCCAGCAGCCACCCTGGGCGGGCAGGGGGGACCTACGAGCAGTACTTC
v_call: TRBV9; d_call: TRBD2; j_call: TRBJ2-3; clone_size: NA; cdr3_aa: CASSVASGRPPDTQYF; cdr3_nt: TGTGCCAGCAGCGTAGCTAGCGGGAGGCCCCCAGATACGCAGTATTTT
v_call: TRBV5-1; d_call: TRBD1; j_call: TRBJ2-4; clone_size: NA; cdr3_aa: CASSLEQGGNIQYF; cdr3_nt: TGCGCCAGCAGCTTGGAACAGGGGGGTAACATTCAGTACTTC
v_call: TRBV4-2; d_call: TRBD2; j_call: TRBJ2-3; clone_size: NA; cdr3_aa: CASSPAGTSGGLLLTDTQYF; cdr3_nt: TGTGCCAGCAGCCCAGCCGGGACTAGCGGGGGCCTTTTACTCACAGATACGCAGTATTTT
v_call: TRBV6-5; d_call: NA; j_call: TRBJ1-3; clone_size: NA; cdr3_aa: CASSYSMDNSGNTIYF; cdr3_nt: TGTGCCAGCAGTTACTCGATGGACAACTCTGGAAACACCATATATTTT
v_call: TRBV2; d_call: TRBD1; j_call: TRBJ1-4; clone_size: NA; cdr3_aa: CASESGTGNEKLFF; cdr3_nt: TGTGCCAGTGAATCCGGGACAGGGAATGAAAAACTGTTTTTT
v_call: TRBV4-1; d_call: TRBD1; j_call: TRBJ1-5; clone_size: NA; cdr3_aa: CASSHPKGGQGRNQPQHF; cdr3_nt: TGCGCCAGCAGCCACCCCAAGGGGGGACAGGGCCGCAATCAGCCCCAGCATTTT
v_call: TRBV6-5; d_call: TRBD1; j_call: TRBJ2-7; clone_size: NA; cdr3_aa: CASSYTYRGSYEQYF; cdr3_nt: TGTGCCAGCAGTTACACATACAGGGGATCCTACGAGCAGTACTTC
v_call: TRBV4-3; d_call: NA; j_call: TRBJ1-3; clone_size: NA; cdr3_aa: CASSQDRTLAGAGNTIYF; cdr3_nt: TGCGCCAGCAGCCAAGATCGGACCCTGGCGGGGGCTGGAAACACCATATATTTT
v_call: TRBV9; d_call: NA; j_call: TRBJ2-1; clone_size: few; cdr3_aa: CASSPRWEYNEQFF; cdr3_nt: TGTGCCAGCAGCCCCCGATGGGAGTACAATGAGCAGTTCTTC
v_call: TRBV27; d_call: TRBD2; j_call: TRBJ2-7; clone_size: NA; cdr3_aa: CASSSRRLADTGPYEQYF; cdr3_nt: TGTGCCAGCAGTTCCAGGAGACTAGCGGACACGGGGCCCTACGAGCAGTACTTC
v_call: TRBV2; d_call: TRBD2; j_call: TRBJ2-2; clone_size: NA; cdr3_aa: CASSERGLAAGELFF; cdr3_nt: TGTGCCAGCAGTGAGAGGGGACTAGCTGCCGGGGAGCTGTTTTTT